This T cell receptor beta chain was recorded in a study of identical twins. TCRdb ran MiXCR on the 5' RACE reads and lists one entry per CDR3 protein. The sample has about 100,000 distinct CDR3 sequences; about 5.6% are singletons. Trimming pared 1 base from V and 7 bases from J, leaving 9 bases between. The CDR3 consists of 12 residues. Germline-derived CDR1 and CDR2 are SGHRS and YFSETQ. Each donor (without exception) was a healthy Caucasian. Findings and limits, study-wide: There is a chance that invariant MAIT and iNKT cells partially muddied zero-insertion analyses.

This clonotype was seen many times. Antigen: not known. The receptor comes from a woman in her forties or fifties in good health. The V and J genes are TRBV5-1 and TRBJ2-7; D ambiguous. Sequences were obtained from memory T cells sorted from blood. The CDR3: CASSLSSGEQYF. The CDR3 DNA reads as TGCGCCAGCAGCTTGAGTTCGGGTGAGCAGTACTTC.